The clone carrying this TCR beta chain was seen ten or more times. The antigen is not known. This record comes from a study of spatial heterogeneity in lung cancer. Overall study results and limits: Ubiquitous and regional nonsynonymous mutations were each tracked by the matching count of ubiquitous or regional expanded TCRs. Expanded alpha and beta TCR counts within tumors tracked tumor mutation counts.

The CDR3 covers 12 residues. The V gene's germline CDR1 is SQVTM and CDR2 ANQGSEA. V shed 7 bases and J 1 base; nucleotides not matched to a gene: 3. Unique molecular identifiers tagged every individual TCR cDNA molecule. TCRdb used MiXCR to reprocess the 5' RACE reads, holding one entry per CDR3 protein. The sample lists about 25,000 distinct CDR3 sequences, approximately 8.8% occurring once. Time point indicated: sample taken at primary tumor resection. Samples came from some 73 TRACERx patients with untreated early-stage lung cancer. Frozen PBMC, nontumor lung or tumor provided whole RNA, which was sequenced unsorted.

The chain employs TRBV29-1 and TRBJ2-5; 7 nucleotides match TRBD1. The clonotype was recovered from a male donor with early-stage non-small cell lung cancer. The sample here was lung tumor tissue, taken at surgery. This CDR3 reads CSADRFQETQYF. The CDR3 coding sequence is TGCAGCGCGGACAGGTTCCAAGAGACCCAGTACTTC.